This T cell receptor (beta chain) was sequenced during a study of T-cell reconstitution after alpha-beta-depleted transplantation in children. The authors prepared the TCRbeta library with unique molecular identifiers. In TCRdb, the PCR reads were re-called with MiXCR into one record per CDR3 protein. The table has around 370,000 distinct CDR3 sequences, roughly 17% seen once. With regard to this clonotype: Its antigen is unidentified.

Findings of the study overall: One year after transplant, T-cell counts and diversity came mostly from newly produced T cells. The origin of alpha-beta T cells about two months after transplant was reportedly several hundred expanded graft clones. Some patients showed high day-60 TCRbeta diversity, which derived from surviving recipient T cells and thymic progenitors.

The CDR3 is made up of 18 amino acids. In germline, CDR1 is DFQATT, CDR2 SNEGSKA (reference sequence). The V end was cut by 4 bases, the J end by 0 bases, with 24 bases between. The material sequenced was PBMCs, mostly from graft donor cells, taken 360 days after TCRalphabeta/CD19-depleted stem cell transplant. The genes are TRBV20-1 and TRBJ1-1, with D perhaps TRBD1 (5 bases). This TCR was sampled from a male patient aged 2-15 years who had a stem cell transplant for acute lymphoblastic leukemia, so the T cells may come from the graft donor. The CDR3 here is CSATGLGPEAAMNTEAFF. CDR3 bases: TGCAGTGCTACCGGGTTGGGGCCCGAAGCCGCAATGAACACTGAAGCTTTCTTT.